The next 21 T cell receptor beta chains were all read from a single sample in a study of blood T cell repertoires in COVID-19. TCRdb's table, derived via immunoSEQ multiplex PCR, lists solely in-frame clones and lacks some. The data show about 320,000 clones, 90% to 95% seen once. Sample: PBMCs or T cells enriched from blood (not recorded which). Receptor source: a young woman who had been exposed to COVID-19.

The genes are TRBV14 and TRBJ2-2; TRBD1 aligns across 11 bases. Germline V gene lookup returns CDR1 SGHDN and CDR2 FVKESK. V was clipped by 6 bases and J by 7 bases; unmatched bases: 4. The CDR3 loop spans 14 amino acids. CDR3: CASRTGTGGGELFF. Here the CDR3 DNA reads TGTGCCAGCAGAACCGGGACAGGGGGCGGGGAGCTGTTTTTT.

The chain employs TRBV18 and TRBJ1-2; D is uncertain. The germline CDR1 and CDR2 sequences are KGHSH and LQKENI. V lost 0 bases and J lost 9, with 20 bases in between. CDR3 size: 16 residues. This CDR3 is CASSPPSRPDLSSYTF. The CDR3 coding sequence is TGTGCCAGCTCACCACCCAGCAGGCCGGATCTATCCAGCTACACCTTC.

The rearrangement uses TRBV10-3 and TRBJ2-7, with 11 bases fitting TRBD1. This CDR3 region has 15 residues. Trimming took 6 bases from V and 5 from J; bases not matched to a gene: 9. Germline CDR1 ENHRY, CDR2 SYGVKD. The CDR3 bases are TGTGCCATCAGCCTTGGACAGGGGGCCGTCCACGAGCAGTACTTC. Its protein product is CAISLGQGAVHEQYF.

This chain joins TRBV18 and TRBJ1-2; 7 bases match TRBD1. With V trimmed by 1 base and J by 5 bases, 7 bases remained unmatched. The CDR3 spans 15 residues. CDR1 KGHSH and CDR2 LQKENI come from the germline V gene. CDR3 region: CASSPLTGSGYGYTF. Written as DNA, the CDR3 is TGTGCCAGCTCACCACTGACAGGGAGTGGGTATGGCTACACCTTC.

The rearrangement links TRBV7-8 to TRBJ2-7; no firm D call. V was shortened by 3 bases and J by 3 bases, with 6 bases between the two germline ends. The germline V gene encodes CDR1 SGHVS and CDR2 FQNEAQ. The CDR3 extends over 12 amino acids. The chain's CDR3 is CASSFSGYEQYF. The CDR3 nucleotides read TGTGCCAGCAGCTTTAGTGGCTACGAGCAGTACTTC.

The gene calls are TRBV9 and TRBJ2-3; 8 nucleotides line up with TRBD2. The CDR3 extends over 17 amino acids. Germline loops: CDR1 SGDLS, CDR2 YYNGEE. The trim removed 0 bases at V and 4 bases at J, leaving 10 bases unmatched. The CDR3 DNA sequence: TGTGCCAGCAGCGTAGGTCCGGGGGGGGCCTGGGCAGATACGCAGTATTTT. This codes for CASSVGPGGAWADTQYF.

This clone appeared a single time. This sequence joins TRBV7-9 and TRBJ2-3, with TRBD1 identical over 7 bases. CDR3 length: 19 amino acids. J gave up 6 bases and V 0 bases, and 18 bases lay outside the gene matches. Germline V gives CDR1 SEHNR, CDR2 FQNEAQ (reference sequence). CDR3: CASSLAPPRTGAWGDTQYF. Written as DNA, the CDR3 is TGTGCCAGCAGCTTAGCCCCACCGCGTACAGGGGCGTGGGGGGATACGCAGTATTTT. Full variable domain (remainder filled in from reference TRBV7-9 and TRBJ2-3): DTGVSQNPRHKITKRGQNVTFRCDPISEHNRLYWYRQTLGQGPEFLTYFQNEAQLEKSRLLSDRFSAERPKGSFSTLEIQRTEQGDSAMYLCASSLAPPRTGAWGDTQYFGPGTRLTVL.

This clone came up a few times. The chain joins TRBV7-8 to TRBJ2-2, with 9 bases fitting TRBD2. J gave up 4 bases and V 1 base, and 4 bases lay outside the gene matches. The germline V gene has CDR1 SGHVS and CDR2 FQNEAQ. The CDR3 covers 16 residues. The CDR3 here is CASSLGSGGVTGELFF. In nucleotides, the CDR3 is TGTGCCAGCAGCTTAGGTAGCGGGGGCGTCACCGGGGAGCTGTTTTTT.

V gene TRBV19 combines with J gene TRBJ1-1, with D uncertain. The CDR3 covers 12 residues. The V gene lost 5 bases and the J gene lost 7 bases, with 11 bases spanning the gap. Looked up from germline, CDR1 is LNHDA and CDR2 is SQIVND (reference sequence). The CDR3 DNA sequence: TGTGCCAGTAGTCCGAGGGCGGGTGAAGCTTTCTTT. It encodes CASSPRAGEAFF.

The J gene is TRBJ1-2, the V gene TRBV27; no firm D call. The V gene lost 3 bases and the J gene lost 3 bases, with 8 bases spanning the gap. The CDR3 length is 13 residues. The germline V gene encodes CDR1 MNHEY and CDR2 SMNVEV (reference sequence). The DNA of the CDR3 is TGTGCCAGCAGTTTGAGCGGGTACTATGGCTACACCTTC. This codes for CASSLSGYYGYTF.

The genes are TRBV4-3 and TRBJ1-1; maybe TRBD1 (5 bases). The CDR3 length is 18 residues. Germline values: CDR1 LGHNA, CDR2 YSLEER. Between the trimmed V and J ends, which lost 4 bases and 3 bases, there was a span of 24 bases. CDR3 coding DNA: TGCGCCAGCAGCCCCTACTATGGAGGGAAGGGGCTGGACACTGAAGCTTTCTTT. It codes for CASSPYYGGKGLDTEAFF.

This clone was counted a few times. The CDR3 nucleotides are TGTGCCACCAGTGTTGGGCCGAACACTGAAGCTTTCTTT. Protein: CATSVGPNTEAFF. The rearrangement joins TRBV24-1 to TRBJ1-1, with D unclear. This CDR3 spans 13 amino acids. Deletions cut 5 bases from V and 1 base from J, with 7 bases between. CDR1 is KGHDR, CDR2 SFDVKD, per germline.

V gene TRBV3-1 (or the pseudogene TRBV3-2) combines with J gene TRBJ1-1; D is undetermined. Germline V gene data show CDR1 as LGHDT and CDR2 as YNNKEL (reference sequence). The CDR3 has 13 amino acids. The V gene lost 10 bases and the J gene lost 5 bases, with 17 bases spanning the gap. The CDR3 DNA reads TGTGCCACATCGGATAATGAAGCGACTGAAGCTTTCTTT. Its translation is CATSDNEATEAFF.

V is TRBV5-1 and J is TRBJ2-5; no reliable D call. V gave up 2 bases and J gave up 7 bases, with 9 bases separating them. The germline V gene encodes CDR1 SGHRS and CDR2 YFSETQ. This CDR3 has 12 amino acids. The CDR3 spells CASSLLIGTQYF. CDR3 sequence (DNA): TGCGCCAGCAGCTTACTTATCGGGACCCAGTACTTC.

The chain has TRBV30 and TRBJ2-2; tentative D call: TRBD2 (8 bases). In germline, CDR1 is GTSNPN, CDR2 SVGIG (reference sequence). The CDR3 length is 18 residues. The germline V and J ends were trimmed by 0 bases and 6 bases, with 23 bases remaining between them. The CDR3 DNA is TGTGCCTGGAGTGTAATCAGGGGGGGACTAGGGCGTCCCGGGGAGCTGTTTTTT. This encodes CAWSVIRGGLGRPGELFF.

The chain uses TRBV6-5 and TRBJ2-3, with a weak D call TRBD2 (7 bases). The germline V gene encodes CDR1 MNHEY and CDR2 SVGAGI. There are 16 residues in the CDR3. Trimming left V 0 bases short and J 5 bases short, with 15 bases between. The CDR3 region is CASSYSSGGALDTQYF. The CDR3 nucleotides are TGTGCCAGCAGTTACTCGAGTGGGGGGGCCTTAGATACGCAGTATTTT.

V and J are TRBV5-4 and TRBJ2-4; a possible D gene is TRBD1 (6 bases). Deletions cut 2 bases from V and 4 bases from J, with 19 bases between. Germline loops: CDR1 SGHNT, CDR2 YYREEE (reference sequence). This CDR3 spans 17 amino acids. CDR3 sequence (DNA): TGTGCCAGCAGCTTTGGGATAACCGGGACACCAAAAAACATTCAGTACTTC. This translates into CASSFGITGTPKNIQYF.

For the CDR3, the DNA is TGTGCCACCAAATCCGAACTACGACGGCAGTACTTC. Its translation: CATKSELRRQYF. This rearrangement joins TRBV10-3 to TRBJ2-7; no definite D call. Trimming stripped 10 bases from V and 9 bases from J, with 19 bases between. Germline V lookup: CDR1 ENHRY, CDR2 SYGVKD. This CDR3 spans 12 amino acids.

This rearrangement joins TRBV28 to TRBJ1-2; TRBD1 aligns across 7 bases. Unmatched junction bases numbered 8, after V lost 5 bases and J lost 14 bases. CDR3 length: 11 residues. Per the germline V gene, CDR1 is MDHEN and CDR2 is SYDVKM. CDR3 protein: CASSQQGPGTF. Written as DNA, the CDR3 is TGTGCCAGCAGTCAACAGGGGCCAGGGACCTTC.

The chain carries TRBV12-3 or TRBV12-4 and TRBJ1-1; maybe TRBD1 (5 bases). V lost 1 base and J 8 bases, leaving 11 bases between the germline ends. The CDR3 has 13 amino acids. CDR3 nucleotide sequence: TGTGCCAGCAGTTTAGTGGGGCAGGGCGAAGCTTTCTTT. This gives the protein CASSLVGQGEAFF.

This chain links TRBV5-1 with TRBJ1-2, with TRBD1 matching over 10 bases. CDR3 size: 11 residues. Germline-derived CDR1 and CDR2 are SGHRS and YFSETQ. J lost 14 bases, V lost 4 bases, and 5 bases had no gene match. CDR3 coding DNA: TGCGCCAGCAGCCTGACAGGGGGCTGGACCTTC. As protein: CASSLTGGWTF.